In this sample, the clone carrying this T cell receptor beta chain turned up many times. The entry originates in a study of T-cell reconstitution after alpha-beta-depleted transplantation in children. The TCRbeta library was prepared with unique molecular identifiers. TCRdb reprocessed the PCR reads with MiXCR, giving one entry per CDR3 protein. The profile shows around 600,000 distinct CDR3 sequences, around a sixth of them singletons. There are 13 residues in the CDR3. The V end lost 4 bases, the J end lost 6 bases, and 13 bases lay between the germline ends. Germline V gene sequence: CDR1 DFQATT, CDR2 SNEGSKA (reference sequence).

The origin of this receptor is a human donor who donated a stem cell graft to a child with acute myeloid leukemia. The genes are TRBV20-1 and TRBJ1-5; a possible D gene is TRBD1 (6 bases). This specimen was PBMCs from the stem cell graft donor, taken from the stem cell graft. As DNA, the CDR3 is TGCAGTGCTAATCAGGGGTTGAGTCAGCCCCAGCATTTT. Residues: CSANQGLSQPQHF.